One T cell receptor beta chain is described in this entry. The target antigen is unknown. TCRdb re-analysed the reads in MiXCR, keeping a single row per CDR3 protein. The sample records tens of thousands of distinct CDR3 sequences, 20% to 25% being singletons. These data come from a study of T cell repertoires in cytomegalovirus infection. Germline CDR1 is DFQATT and CDR2 is SNEGSKA (reference sequence). The CDR3 contains 14 residues. V shed 6 bases, J shed 0 bases, and the junction held 4 bases outside the gene matches. This clonotype was sampled from a human donor in good health (CMV status not recorded). Some clones in this sample may be carry-over from other donors' samples. Sample: PBMCs, sequenced either directly or after in vitro stimulation (not recorded which). The chain links TRBV20-1 to TRBJ2-2, with TRBD2 matching 7 bases. The CDR3 loop reads CSAPREANTGELFF. As DNA, the CDR3 is TGCAGTGCACCTCGGGAGGCGAACACCGGGGAGCTGTTTTTT.